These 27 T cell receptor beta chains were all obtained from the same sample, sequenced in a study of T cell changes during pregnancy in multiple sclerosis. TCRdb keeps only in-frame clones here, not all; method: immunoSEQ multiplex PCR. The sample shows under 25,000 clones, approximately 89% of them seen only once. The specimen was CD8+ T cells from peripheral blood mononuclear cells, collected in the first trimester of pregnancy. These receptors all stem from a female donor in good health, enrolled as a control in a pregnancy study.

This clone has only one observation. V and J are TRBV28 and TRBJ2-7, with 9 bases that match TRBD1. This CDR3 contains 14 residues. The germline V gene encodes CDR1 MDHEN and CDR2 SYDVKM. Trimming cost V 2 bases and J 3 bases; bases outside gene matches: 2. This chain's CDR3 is CASSLTGGYYEQYF. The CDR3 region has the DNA TGTGCCAGCAGTTTAACAGGGGGCTACTACGAGCAGTACTTC. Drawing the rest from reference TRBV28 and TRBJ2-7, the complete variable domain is DVKVTQSSRYLVKRTGEKVFLECVQDMDHENMFWYRQDPGLGLRLIYFSYDVKMKEKGDIPEGYSVSREKKERFSLILESASTNQTSMYLCASSLTGGYYEQYFGPGTRLTVT.

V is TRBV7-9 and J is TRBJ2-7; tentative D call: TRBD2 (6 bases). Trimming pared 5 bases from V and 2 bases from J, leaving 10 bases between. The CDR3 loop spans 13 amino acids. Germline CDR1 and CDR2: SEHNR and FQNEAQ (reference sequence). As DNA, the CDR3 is TGTGCCAGCAGCCGGGACTCCGCCTACGAGCAGTACTTC. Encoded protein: CASSRDSAYEQYF.

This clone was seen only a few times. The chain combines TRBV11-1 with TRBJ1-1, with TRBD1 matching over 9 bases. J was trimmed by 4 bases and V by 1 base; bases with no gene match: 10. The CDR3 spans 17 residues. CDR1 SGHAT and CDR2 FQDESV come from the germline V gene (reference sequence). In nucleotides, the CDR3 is TGTGCCAGCAGCTTAGGATGGACAGGGGTGATGGGCACTGAAGCTTTCTTT. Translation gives CASSLGWTGVMGTEAFF.

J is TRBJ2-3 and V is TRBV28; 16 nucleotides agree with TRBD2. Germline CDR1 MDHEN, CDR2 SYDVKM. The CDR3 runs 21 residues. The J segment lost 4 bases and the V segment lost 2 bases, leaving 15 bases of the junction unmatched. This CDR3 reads CASSLPPPGTSGGAKADTQYF. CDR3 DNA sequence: TGTGCCAGCAGTTTACCGCCTCCGGGGACTAGCGGGGGGGCCAAAGCAGATACGCAGTATTTT.

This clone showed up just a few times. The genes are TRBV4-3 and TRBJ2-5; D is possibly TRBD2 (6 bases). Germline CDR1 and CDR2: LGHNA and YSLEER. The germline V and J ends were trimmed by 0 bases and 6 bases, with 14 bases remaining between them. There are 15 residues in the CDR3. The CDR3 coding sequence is TGCGCCAGCAGCCAAGAGGAGGGAAGGGTGAAGACCCAGTACTTC. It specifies CASSQEEGRVKTQYF.

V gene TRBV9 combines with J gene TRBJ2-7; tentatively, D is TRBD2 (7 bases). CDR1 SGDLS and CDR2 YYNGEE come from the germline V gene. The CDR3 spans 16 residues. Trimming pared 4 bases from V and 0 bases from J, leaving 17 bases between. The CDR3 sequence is CASSPSGGQGSYEQYF. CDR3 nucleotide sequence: TGTGCCAGCAGCCCCTCGGGGGGCCAGGGCTCCTACGAGCAGTACTTC.

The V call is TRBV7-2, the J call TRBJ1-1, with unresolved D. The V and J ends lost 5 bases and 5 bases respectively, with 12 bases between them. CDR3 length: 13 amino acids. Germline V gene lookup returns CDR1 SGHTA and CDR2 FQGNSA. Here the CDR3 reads CASSVDGETEAFF. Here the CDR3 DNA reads TGTGCCAGCAGCGTCGATGGGGAGACTGAAGCTTTCTTT.

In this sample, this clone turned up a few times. CDR3 region: CASSPGTAAGELFF. In DNA form, the CDR3 reads TGCGCCAGCAGCCCCGGGACAGCAGCTGGGGAGCTGTTTTTT. V and J are TRBV4-3 and TRBJ2-2; 7 nucleotides match TRBD1. J was trimmed by 8 bases and V by 4 bases; bases with no gene match: 7. The V gene's germline CDR1 is LGHNA and CDR2 YSLEER. This CDR3 is built from 14 residues.

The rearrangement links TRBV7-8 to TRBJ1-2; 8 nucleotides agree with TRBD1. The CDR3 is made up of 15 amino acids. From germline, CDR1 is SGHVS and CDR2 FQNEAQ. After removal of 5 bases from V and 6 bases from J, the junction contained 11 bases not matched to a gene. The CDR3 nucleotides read TGTGCCAGCAGCCAAAACAGGGGGAGGGCTAATGGCTACACCTTC. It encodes CASSQNRGRANGYTF.

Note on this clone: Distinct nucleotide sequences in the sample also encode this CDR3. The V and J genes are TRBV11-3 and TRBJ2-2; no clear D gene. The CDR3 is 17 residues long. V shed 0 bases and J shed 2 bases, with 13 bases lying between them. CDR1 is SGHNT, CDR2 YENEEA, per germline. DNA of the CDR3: TGTGCCAGCAGCTTAGATGCGGCTAGTGGAAACACCGGGGAGCTGTTTTTT. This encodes CASSLDAASGNTGELFF.

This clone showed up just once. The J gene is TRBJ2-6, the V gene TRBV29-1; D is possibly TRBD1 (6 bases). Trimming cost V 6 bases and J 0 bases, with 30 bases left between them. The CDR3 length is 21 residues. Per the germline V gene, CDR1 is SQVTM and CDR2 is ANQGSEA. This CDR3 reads CSVISPKAGQLLSSGANVLTF. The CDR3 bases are TGCAGCGTCATTAGCCCGAAGGCTGGACAGTTACTAAGCTCTGGGGCCAACGTCCTGACTTTC. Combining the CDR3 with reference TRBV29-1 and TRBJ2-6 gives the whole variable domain SAVISQKPSRDICQRGTSLTIQCQVDSQVTMMFWYRQQPGQSLTLIATANQGSEATYESGFVIDKFPISRPNLTFSTLTVSNMSPEDSSIYLCSVISPKAGQLLSSGANVLTFGAGSRLTVL.

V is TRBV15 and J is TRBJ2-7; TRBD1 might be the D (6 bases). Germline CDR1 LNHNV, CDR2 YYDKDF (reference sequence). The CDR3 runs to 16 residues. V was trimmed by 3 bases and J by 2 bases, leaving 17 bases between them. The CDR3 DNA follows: TGTGCCACCAGCAGGGACGGCGGACAGAGGACCTACGAGCAGTACTTC. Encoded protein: CATSRDGGQRTYEQYF. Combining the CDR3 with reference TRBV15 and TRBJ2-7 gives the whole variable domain DAMVIQNPRYQVTQFGKPVTLSCSQTLNHNVMYWYQQKSSQAPKLLFHYYDKDFNNEADTPDNFQSRRPNTSFCFLDIRSPGLGDTAMYLCATSRDGGQRTYEQYFGPGTRLTVT.

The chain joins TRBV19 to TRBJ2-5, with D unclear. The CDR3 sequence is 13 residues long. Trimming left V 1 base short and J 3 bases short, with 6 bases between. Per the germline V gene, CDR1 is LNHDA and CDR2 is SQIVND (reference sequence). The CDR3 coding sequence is TGTGCCAGTAGTATAGGTGGAGAAGAGACCCAGTACTTC. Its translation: CASSIGGEETQYF.

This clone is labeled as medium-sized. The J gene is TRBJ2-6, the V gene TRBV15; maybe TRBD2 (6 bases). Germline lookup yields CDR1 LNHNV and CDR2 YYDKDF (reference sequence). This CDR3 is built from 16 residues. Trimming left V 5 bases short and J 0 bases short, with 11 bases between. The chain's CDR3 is CATSQTGGSGANVLTF. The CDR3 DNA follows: TGTGCCACCAGCCAAACCGGGGGCTCTGGGGCCAACGTCCTGACTTTC.

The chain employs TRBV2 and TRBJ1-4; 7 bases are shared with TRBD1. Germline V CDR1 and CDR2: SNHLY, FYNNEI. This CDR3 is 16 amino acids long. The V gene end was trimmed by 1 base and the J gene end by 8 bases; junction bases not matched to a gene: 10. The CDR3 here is CASSEEVDRVNEKLFF. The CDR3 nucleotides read TGTGCCAGCAGTGAAGAAGTTGACAGGGTAAACGAAAAACTGTTTTTT.

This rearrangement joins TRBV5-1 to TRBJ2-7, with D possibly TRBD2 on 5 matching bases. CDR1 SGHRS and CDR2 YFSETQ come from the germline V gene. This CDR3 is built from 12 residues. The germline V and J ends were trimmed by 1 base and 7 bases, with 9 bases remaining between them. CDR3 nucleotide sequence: TGCGCCAGCAGCTTGCCTGGAGGAGAGCAGTACTTC. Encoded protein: CASSLPGGEQYF.

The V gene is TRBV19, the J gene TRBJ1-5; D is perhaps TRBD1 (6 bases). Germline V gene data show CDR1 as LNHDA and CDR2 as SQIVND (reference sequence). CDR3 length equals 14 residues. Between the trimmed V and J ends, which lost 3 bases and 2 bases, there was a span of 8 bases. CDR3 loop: CASSIAGGNQPQHF. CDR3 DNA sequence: TGTGCCAGTAGTATCGCAGGGGGCAATCAGCCCCAGCATTTT.

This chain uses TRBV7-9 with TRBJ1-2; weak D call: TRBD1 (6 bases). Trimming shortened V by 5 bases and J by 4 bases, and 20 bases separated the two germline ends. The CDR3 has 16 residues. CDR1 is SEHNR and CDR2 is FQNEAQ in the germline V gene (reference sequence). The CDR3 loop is CASSPRVQGVGYGYTF. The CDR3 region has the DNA TGTGCCAGCAGCCCTAGGGTACAGGGAGTCGGCTATGGCTACACCTTC.

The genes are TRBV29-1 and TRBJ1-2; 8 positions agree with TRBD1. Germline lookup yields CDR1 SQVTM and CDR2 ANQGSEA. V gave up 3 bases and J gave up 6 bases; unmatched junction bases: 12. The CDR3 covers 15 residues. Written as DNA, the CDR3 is TGCAGCGTTGAGTTTCTCGGACAGGGCCGTGATGGCTACACCTTC. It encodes CSVEFLGQGRDGYTF.

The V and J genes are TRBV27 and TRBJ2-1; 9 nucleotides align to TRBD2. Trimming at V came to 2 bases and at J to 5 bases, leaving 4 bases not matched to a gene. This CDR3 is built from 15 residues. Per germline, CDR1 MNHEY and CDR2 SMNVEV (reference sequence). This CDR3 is CASSLISGGNNEQFF. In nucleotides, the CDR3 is TGTGCCAGCAGTTTAATTAGCGGGGGCAACAATGAGCAGTTCTTC.

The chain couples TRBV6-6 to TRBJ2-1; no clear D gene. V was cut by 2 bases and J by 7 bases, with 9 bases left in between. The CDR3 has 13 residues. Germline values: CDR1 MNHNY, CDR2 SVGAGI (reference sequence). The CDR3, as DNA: TGTGCCAGCAGTTACGGCCATCCAAATGAGCAGTTCTTC. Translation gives CASSYGHPNEQFF.

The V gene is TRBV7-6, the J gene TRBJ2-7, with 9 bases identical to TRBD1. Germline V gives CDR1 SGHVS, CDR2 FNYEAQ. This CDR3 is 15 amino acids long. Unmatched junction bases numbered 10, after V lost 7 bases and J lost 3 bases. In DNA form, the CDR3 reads TGTGCCAGCATCCCGGGACCGGGACAGGGCTACGAGCAGTACTTC. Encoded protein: CASIPGPGQGYEQYF.

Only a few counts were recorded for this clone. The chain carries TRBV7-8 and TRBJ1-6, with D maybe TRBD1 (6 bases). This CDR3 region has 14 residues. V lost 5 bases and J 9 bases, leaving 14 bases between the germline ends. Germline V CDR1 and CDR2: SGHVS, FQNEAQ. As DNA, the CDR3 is TGTGCCAGCAGCACGGACAGCCCAAGTTCACCCCTCCACTTT. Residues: CASSTDSPSSPLHF.

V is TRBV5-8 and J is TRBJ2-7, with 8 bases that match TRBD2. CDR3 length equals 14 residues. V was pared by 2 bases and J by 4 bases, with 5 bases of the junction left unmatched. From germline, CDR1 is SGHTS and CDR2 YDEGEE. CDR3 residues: CASSFGGASYEQYF. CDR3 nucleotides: TGTGCCAGCAGCTTCGGGGGGGCAAGTTACGAGCAGTACTTC.

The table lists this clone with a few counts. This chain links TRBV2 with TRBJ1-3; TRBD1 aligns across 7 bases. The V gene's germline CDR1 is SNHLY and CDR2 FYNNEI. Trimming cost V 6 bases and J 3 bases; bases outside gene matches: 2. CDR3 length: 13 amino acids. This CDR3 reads CASRGDSGNTIYF. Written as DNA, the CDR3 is TGTGCCAGCAGAGGGGACAGTGGAAACACCATATATTTT.

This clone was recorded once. Written as DNA, the CDR3 is TGTGCCAGTGCTAGCGGTGAAAGCACAGATACGCAGTATTTT. It codes for CASASGESTDTQYF. This chain connects TRBV6-4 to TRBJ2-3; 7 nucleotides match TRBD2. CDR1 and CDR2 from the germline V gene are MRHNA and SNTAGT. V gave up 9 bases and J gave up 0 bases; unmatched junction bases: 6. CDR3 length: 14 residues.

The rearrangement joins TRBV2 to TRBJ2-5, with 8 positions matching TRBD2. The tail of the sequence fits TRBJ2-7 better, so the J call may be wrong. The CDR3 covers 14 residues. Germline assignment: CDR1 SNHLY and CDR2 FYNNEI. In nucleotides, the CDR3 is TGTGCCAGCGATGGCGGGGGGAAATCCTACGAGCAGTACTTC. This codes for CASDGGGKSYEQYF.